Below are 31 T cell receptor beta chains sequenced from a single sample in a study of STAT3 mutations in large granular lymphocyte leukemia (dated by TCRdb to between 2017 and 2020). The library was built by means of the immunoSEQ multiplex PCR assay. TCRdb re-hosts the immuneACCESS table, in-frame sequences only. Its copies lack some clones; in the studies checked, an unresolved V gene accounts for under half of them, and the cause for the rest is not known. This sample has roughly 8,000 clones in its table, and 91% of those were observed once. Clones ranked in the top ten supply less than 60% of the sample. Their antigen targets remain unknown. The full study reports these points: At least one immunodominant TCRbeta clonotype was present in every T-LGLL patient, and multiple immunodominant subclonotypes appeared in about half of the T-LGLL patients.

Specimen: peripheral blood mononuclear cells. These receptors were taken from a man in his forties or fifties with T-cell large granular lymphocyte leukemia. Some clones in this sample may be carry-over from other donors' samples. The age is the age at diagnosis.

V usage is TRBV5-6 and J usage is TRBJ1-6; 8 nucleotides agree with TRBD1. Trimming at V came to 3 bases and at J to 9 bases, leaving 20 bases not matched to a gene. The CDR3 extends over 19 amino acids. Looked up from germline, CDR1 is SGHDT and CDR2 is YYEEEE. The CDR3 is CASSSGGTGQSITTSPLHF. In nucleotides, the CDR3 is TGTGCCAGCAGCTCGGGCGGGACAGGTCAGTCCATCACGACTTCACCCCTCCACTTT.

DNA of the CDR3: TGTGCCAGCAGTTTACCGACGAGGGTTCCTTACGAGCAGTACTTC. Translating gives CASSLPTRVPYEQYF. The chain links TRBV28 to TRBJ2-7; TRBD2 might be the D (5 bases). Germline CDR1 and CDR2: MDHEN and SYDVKM. V was trimmed by 2 bases and J by 4 bases, leaving 15 bases between them. The CDR3 is 15 amino acids.

The CDR3 spells CASSQDPPGTGSNEQYF. DNA of the CDR3: TGCGCCAGCAGCCAAGACCCACCAGGGACAGGGTCGAACGAGCAGTACTTC. This chain links TRBV4-3 with TRBJ2-7; 9 bases map to TRBD1. V gave up 0 bases and J gave up 5 bases; unmatched junction bases: 11. In germline, CDR1 is LGHNA, CDR2 YSLEER. CDR3 length: 17 residues.

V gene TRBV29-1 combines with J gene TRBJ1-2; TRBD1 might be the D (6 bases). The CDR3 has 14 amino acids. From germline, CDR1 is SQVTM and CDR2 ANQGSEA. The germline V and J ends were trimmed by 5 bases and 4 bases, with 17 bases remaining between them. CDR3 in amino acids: CSVSTQGSGYGYTF. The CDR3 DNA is TGCAGCGTTTCCACTCAGGGGTCGGGCTATGGCTACACCTTC.

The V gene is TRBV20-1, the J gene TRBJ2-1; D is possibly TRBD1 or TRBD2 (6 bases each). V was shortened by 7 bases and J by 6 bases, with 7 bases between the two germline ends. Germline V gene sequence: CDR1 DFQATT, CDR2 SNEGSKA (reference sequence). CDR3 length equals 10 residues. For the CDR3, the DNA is TGCAGTGGGGGGGCCAATGAGCAGTTCTTC. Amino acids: CSGGANEQFF.

The CDR3 DNA sequence: TGTGCCAGCAGCTCCTTTAGCTACGAGCAGTACTTC. It codes for CASSSFSYEQYF. The V and J genes are TRBV7-9 and TRBJ2-7; the D is unclear. V was pared by 4 bases and J by 3 bases, with 7 bases between. This CDR3 has 12 residues. Germline loops: CDR1 SEHNR, CDR2 FQNEAQ (reference sequence).

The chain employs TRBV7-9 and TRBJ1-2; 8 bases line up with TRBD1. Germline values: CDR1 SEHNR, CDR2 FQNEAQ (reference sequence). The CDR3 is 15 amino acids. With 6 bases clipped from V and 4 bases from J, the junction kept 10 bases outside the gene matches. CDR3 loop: CASRAGTGKSYGYTF. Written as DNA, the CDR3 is TGTGCCAGCAGGGCCGGGACAGGTAAAAGCTATGGCTACACCTTC.

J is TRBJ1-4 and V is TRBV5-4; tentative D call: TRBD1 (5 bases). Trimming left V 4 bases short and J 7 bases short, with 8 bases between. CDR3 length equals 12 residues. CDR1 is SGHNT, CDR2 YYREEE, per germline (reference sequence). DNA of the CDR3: TGTGCCAGCAGCAGGGACGGTGAAAAACTGTTTTTT. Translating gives CASSRDGEKLFF.

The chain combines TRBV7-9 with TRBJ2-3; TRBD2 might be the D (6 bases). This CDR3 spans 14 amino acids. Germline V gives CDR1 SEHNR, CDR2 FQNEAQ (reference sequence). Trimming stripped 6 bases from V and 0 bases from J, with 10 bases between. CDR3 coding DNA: TGTGCCAGCAGGGCGGGGCTGAGCACAGATACGCAGTATTTT. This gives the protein CASRAGLSTDTQYF.

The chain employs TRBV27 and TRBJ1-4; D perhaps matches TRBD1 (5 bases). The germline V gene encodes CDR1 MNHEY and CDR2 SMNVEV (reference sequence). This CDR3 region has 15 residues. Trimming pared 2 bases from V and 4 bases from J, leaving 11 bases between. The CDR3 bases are TGTGCCAGCAGTTTAAGGAGGGGAGGTAATGAAAAACTGTTTTTT. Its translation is CASSLRRGGNEKLFF.

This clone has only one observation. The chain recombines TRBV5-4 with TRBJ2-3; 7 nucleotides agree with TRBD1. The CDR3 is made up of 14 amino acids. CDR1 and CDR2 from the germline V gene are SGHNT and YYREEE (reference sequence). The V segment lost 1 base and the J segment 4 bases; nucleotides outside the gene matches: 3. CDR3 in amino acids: CASSLTGVPDTQYF. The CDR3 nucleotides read TGTGCCAGCAGCTTGACAGGGGTCCCAGATACGCAGTATTTT.

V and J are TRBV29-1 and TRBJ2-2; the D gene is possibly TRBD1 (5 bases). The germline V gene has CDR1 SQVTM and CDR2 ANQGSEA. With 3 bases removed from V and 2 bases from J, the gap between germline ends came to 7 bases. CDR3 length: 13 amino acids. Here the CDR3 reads CSVDRENTGELFF. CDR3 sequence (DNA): TGCAGCGTTGACAGGGAAAACACCGGGGAGCTGTTTTTT.

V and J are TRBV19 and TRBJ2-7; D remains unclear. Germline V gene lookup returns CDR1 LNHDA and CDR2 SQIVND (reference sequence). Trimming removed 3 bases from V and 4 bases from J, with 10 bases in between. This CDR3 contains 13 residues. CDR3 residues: CASSISIGYEQYF. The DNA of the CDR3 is TGTGCCAGTAGTATTTCAATCGGGTACGAGCAGTACTTC.

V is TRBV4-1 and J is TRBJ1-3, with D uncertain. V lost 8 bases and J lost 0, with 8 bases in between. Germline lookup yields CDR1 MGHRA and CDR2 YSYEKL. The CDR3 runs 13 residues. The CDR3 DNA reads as TGCGCCAGCGGTAACCCCTCTGGAAACACCATATATTTT. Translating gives CASGNPSGNTIYF.

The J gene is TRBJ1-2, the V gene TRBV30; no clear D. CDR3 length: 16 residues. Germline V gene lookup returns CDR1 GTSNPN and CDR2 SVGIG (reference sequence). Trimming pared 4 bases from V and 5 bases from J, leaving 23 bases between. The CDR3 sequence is CAWTAPPPSVRYGYTF. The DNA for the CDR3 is TGTGCCTGGACCGCACCCCCACCCTCGGTGAGGTATGGCTACACCTTC.

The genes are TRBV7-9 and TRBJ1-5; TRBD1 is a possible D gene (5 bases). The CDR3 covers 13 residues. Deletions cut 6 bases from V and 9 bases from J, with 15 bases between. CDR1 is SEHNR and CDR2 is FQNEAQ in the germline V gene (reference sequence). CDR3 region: CASSPGGGRPQHF. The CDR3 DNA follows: TGTGCCAGCAGTCCGGGGGGAGGTAGGCCCCAGCATTTT.

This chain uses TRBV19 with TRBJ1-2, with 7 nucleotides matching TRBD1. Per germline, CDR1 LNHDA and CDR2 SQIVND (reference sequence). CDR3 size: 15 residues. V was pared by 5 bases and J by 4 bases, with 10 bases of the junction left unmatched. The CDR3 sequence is CASSPYSTGIYGYTF. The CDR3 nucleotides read TGTGCCAGTAGTCCGTACTCGACAGGGATCTATGGCTACACCTTC.

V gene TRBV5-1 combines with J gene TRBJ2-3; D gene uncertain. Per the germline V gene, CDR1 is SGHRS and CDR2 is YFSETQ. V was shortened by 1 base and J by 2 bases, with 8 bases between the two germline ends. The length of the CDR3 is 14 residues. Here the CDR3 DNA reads TGCGCCAGCAGCTTGCACGGATACACAGATACGCAGTATTTT. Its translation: CASSLHGYTDTQYF. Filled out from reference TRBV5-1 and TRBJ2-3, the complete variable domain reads KAGVTQTPRYLIKTRGQQVTLSCSPISGHRSVSWYQQTPGQGLQFLFEYFSETQRNKGNFPGRFSGRQFSNSRSEMNVSTLELGDSALYLCASSLHGYTDTQYFGPGTRLTVL.

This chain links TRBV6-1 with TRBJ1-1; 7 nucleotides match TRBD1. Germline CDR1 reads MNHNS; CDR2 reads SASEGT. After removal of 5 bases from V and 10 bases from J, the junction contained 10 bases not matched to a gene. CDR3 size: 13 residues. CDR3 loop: CASSTGEGWGAFF. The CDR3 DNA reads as TGTGCCAGCAGTACAGGGGAGGGTTGGGGAGCTTTCTTT.

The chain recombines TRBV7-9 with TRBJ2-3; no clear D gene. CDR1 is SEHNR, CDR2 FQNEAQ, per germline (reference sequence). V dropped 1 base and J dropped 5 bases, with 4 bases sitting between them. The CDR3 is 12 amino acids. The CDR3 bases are TGTGCCAGCAGCTTAGTCGGAGATACGCAGTATTTT. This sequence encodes CASSLVGDTQYF.

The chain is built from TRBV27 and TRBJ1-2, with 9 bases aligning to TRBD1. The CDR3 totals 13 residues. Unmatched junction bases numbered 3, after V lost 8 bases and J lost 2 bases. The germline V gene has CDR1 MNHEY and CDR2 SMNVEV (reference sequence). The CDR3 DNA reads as TGTGCCAGCGCGGGACAGGGAAACTATGGCTACACCTTC. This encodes CASAGQGNYGYTF.

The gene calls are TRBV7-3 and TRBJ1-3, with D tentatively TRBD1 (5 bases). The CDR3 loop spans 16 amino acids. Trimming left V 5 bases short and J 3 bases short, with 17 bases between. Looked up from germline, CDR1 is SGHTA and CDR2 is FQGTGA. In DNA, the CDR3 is TGTGCCAGCAGCCCCATGCCGAGGGGCAGTGGAAACACCATATATTTT. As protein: CASSPMPRGSGNTIYF.

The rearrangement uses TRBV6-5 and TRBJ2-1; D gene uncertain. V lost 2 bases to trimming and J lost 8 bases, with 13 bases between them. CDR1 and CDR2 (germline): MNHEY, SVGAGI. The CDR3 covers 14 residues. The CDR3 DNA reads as TGTGCCAGCAGTTACGGCTGGGCGAGCGATGAGCAGTTCTTC. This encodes CASSYGWASDEQFF.

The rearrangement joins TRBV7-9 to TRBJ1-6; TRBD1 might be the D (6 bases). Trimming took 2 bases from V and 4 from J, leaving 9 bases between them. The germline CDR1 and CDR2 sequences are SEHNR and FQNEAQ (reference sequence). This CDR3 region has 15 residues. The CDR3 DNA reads TGTGCCAGCAGCTTACTACAGGGTTATAATTCACCCCTCCACTTT. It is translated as CASSLLQGYNSPLHF.

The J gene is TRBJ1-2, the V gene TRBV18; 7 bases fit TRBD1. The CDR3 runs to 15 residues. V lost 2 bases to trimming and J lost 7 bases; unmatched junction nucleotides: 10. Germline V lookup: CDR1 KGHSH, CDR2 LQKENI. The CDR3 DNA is TGTGCCAGCTCACCAGATCAGGGGGGTAGGGCTGGCTACACCTTC. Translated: CASSPDQGGRAGYTF.

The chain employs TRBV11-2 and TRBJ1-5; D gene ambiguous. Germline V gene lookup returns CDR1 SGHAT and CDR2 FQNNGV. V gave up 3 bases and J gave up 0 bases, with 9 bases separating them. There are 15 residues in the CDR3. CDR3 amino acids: CASSLERGSNQPQHF. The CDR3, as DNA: TGTGCCAGCAGCTTGGAAAGAGGTAGCAATCAGCCCCAGCATTTT.

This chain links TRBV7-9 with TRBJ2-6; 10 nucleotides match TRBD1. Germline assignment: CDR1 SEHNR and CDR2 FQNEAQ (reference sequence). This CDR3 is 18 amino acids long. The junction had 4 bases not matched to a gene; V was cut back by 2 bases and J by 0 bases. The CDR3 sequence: CASSLPTGGNSGANVLTF. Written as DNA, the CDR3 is TGTGCCAGCAGCTTACCGACAGGGGGCAACTCTGGGGCCAACGTCCTGACTTTC. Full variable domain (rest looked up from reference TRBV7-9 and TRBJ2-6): DTGVSQNPRHKITKRGQNVTFRCDPISEHNRLYWYRQTLGQGPEFLTYFQNEAQLEKSRLLSDRFSAERPKGSFSTLEIQRTEQGDSAMYLCASSLPTGGNSGANVLTFGAGSRLTVL.

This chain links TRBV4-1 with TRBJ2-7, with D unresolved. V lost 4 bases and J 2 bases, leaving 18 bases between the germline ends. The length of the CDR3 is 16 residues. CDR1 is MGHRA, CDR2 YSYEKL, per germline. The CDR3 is CASSLTFDTVAYEQYF. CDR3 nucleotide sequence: TGCGCCAGCAGCCTCACATTTGATACAGTCGCCTACGAGCAGTACTTC.

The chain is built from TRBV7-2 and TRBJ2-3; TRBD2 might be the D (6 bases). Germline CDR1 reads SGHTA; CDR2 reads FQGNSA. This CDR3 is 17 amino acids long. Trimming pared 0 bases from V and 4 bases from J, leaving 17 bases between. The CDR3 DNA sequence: TGTGCCAGCAGCTTAGCGATGCGGGGCCGCGGACCAGATACGCAGTATTTT. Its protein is CASSLAMRGRGPDTQYF.

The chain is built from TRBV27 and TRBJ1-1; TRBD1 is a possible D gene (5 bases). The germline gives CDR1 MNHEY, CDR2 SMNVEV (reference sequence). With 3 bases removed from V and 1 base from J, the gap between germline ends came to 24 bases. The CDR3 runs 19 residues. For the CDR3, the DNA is TGTGCCAGCAGTTTTTCCGCTCGGAGGAGGGGCGCCAAGAACACTGAAGCTTTCTTT. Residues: CASSFSARRRGAKNTEAFF.

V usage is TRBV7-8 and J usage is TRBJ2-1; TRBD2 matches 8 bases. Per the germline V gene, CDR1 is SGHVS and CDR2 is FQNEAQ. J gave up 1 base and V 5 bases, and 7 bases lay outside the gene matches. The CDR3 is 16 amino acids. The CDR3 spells CASSLPGGESYNEQFF. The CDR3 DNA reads TGTGCCAGCAGCCTGCCCGGGGGGGAATCCTACAATGAGCAGTTCTTC.